The 22 T cell receptor beta chains reported below all come from one sample, sequenced in a study of blood T cell repertoires in COVID-19. Measured with immunoSEQ multiplex PCR; TCRdb has only the in-frame clones, and not every one. The sample gives about 110,000 clones, 70% to 90% of which show up once; more than 4% is in the top ten. Material: peripheral blood. These receptors all stem from a human donor in a cohort sampled during active COVID-19.

J is TRBJ2-7 and V is TRBV7-2; 11 bases are a match to TRBD2. V gave up 3 bases and J gave up 2 bases; unmatched junction bases: 3. The CDR3 length is 15 residues. CDR1 is SGHTA and CDR2 is FQGNSA in the germline V gene. This CDR3 reads CASSFLAGGPYEQYF. In DNA form, the CDR3 reads TGTGCCAGCAGCTTCCTAGCGGGAGGTCCCTACGAGCAGTACTTC. Filled out from reference TRBV7-2 and TRBJ2-7, the complete variable domain reads GAGVSQSPSNKVTEKGKDVELRCDPISGHTALYWYRQSLGQGLEFLIYFQGNSAPDKSGLPSDRFSAERTGGSVSTLTIQRTQQEDSAVYLCASSFLAGGPYEQYFGPGTRLTVT.

The chain uses TRBV5-4 and TRBJ2-4; TRBD2 might be the D (7 bases). Trimming removed 0 bases at V and 5 bases at J, with 18 bases between. The CDR3 is 17 residues long. Germline CDR1 reads SGHNT; CDR2 reads YYREEE (reference sequence). This CDR3 is CASSLGLGGGVENIQYF. The CDR3 bases are TGTGCCAGCAGCTTGGGTTTGGGGGGGGGCGTGGAAAACATTCAGTACTTC.

The V call is TRBV27, the J call TRBJ1-2; possibly TRBD1 for D (6 bases). This CDR3 contains 14 residues. Per germline, CDR1 MNHEY and CDR2 SMNVEV (reference sequence). V lost 6 bases and J 5 bases, leaving 16 bases between the germline ends. In DNA form, the CDR3 reads TGTGCCAGCAGAACCGAGACAGGCTCTTATGGCTACACCTTC. Its translation: CASRTETGSYGYTF.

This clone appeared a single time. This rearrangement joins TRBV25-1 to TRBJ2-1, with a tentative D call TRBD2 (6 bases). V shed 7 bases and J shed 0 bases, with 13 bases lying between them. CDR3 length: 15 amino acids. Germline values: CDR1 MGHDK, CDR2 SYGVNS. This CDR3 reads CASTRSAGSYNEQFF. CDR3 DNA sequence: TGTGCCAGCACCCGATCAGCGGGCTCCTACAATGAGCAGTTCTTC.

This clone appeared once. The rearrangement joins TRBV4-3 to TRBJ2-3; TRBD2 is a possible D gene (6 bases). V was trimmed by 1 base and J by 0 bases, leaving 14 bases between them. The CDR3 is 17 amino acids. The germline V gene has CDR1 LGHNA and CDR2 YSLEER. The CDR3 spells CASSQVIRRGSTDTQYF. Here the CDR3 DNA reads TGCGCCAGCAGCCAAGTGATTCGGCGGGGAAGCACAGATACGCAGTATTTT.

The V call is TRBV2, the J call TRBJ1-1, with unresolved D. CDR3 length: 13 residues. CDR1 is SNHLY, CDR2 FYNNEI, per germline. Between the trimmed V and J ends, which lost 7 bases and 0 bases, there was a span of 9 bases. CDR3: CASKFQMNTEAFF. CDR3 DNA sequence: TGTGCCAGCAAGTTCCAGATGAACACTGAAGCTTTCTTT. The full variable domain, with the rest looked up from reference TRBV2 and TRBJ1-1, is EPEVTQTPSHQVTQMGQEVILRCVPISNHLYFYWYRQILGQKVEFLVSFYNNEISEKSEIFDDQFSVERPDGSNFTLKIRSTKLEDSAMYFCASKFQMNTEAFFGQGTRLTVV.

V gene TRBV19 combines with J gene TRBJ1-5; the D gene is possibly TRBD1 (6 bases). V gave up 3 bases and J gave up 6 bases, with 15 bases separating them. The CDR3 loop spans 15 amino acids. Germline V gene lookup returns CDR1 LNHDA and CDR2 SQIVND (reference sequence). This chain's CDR3 is CASSMGDRSGQPQHF. CDR3 DNA: TGTGCCAGTAGTATGGGAGACAGGAGCGGTCAGCCCCAGCATTTT.

This rearrangement joins TRBV19 to TRBJ2-7; 9 nucleotides match TRBD2. Germline lookup yields CDR1 LNHDA and CDR2 SQIVND (reference sequence). V lost 1 base to trimming and J lost 2 bases; unmatched junction nucleotides: 6. The CDR3 length is 16 residues. This chain's CDR3 is CASSIGASGVTYEQYF. The CDR3 DNA reads TGTGCCAGTAGTATAGGGGCTAGCGGGGTAACCTACGAGCAGTACTTC.

The V and J genes are TRBV13 and TRBJ2-5; 9 bases agree with TRBD1. V dropped 6 bases and J dropped 6; count of bases not matched to a gene: 5. CDR1 and CDR2 from the germline V gene are PRHDT and FYEKMQ (reference sequence). This CDR3 is built from 13 residues. The chain's CDR3 is CASRRTGVKTQYF. In DNA form, the CDR3 reads TGTGCCAGCAGGAGGACAGGGGTAAAGACCCAGTACTTC.

Concerning this clone itself: One end of the junction varies from germline; a read error may be responsible. The CDR3 nucleotides read TGTGCCAGTAGTATACGAGCAGGGGATAAGTCGGCCTTC. It translates to CASSIRAGDKSAF. The chain is built from TRBV19 and TRBJ1-2, with D possibly TRBD1 on 6 matching bases. Per germline, CDR1 LNHDA and CDR2 SQIVND (reference sequence). This CDR3 is built from 13 residues.

This chain joins TRBV19 and TRBJ1-6; TRBD1 agrees at 8 bases. The V and J ends lost 9 bases and 7 bases, in that order; junction bases with no gene match: 8. CDR1 is LNHDA, CDR2 SQIVND, per germline (reference sequence). The CDR3 loop spans 14 amino acids. CDR3 DNA sequence: TGTGCCAGCTCGACAGGGGATCAGAATTCACCCCTCCACTTT. Protein sequence: CASSTGDQNSPLHF.

The V gene is TRBV24-1, the J gene TRBJ1-1, with 8 bases aligning to TRBD1. V shed 8 bases and J 4 bases; nucleotides not matched to a gene: 8. This CDR3 is built from 14 residues. The germline gives CDR1 KGHDR, CDR2 SFDVKD. The CDR3: CATIEDRVGTEAFF. CDR3 DNA: TGTGCCACCATTGAGGACAGGGTGGGCACTGAAGCTTTCTTT.

The table lists this clone with a few counts. The DNA is omitted, as the CDR3 cannot be located on it reliably, and the CDR3 follows TCRdb's listing. This chain uses TRBV28 with TRBJ1-5; the table's TRBD1 call for D was not verified on the DNA. The germline gives CDR1 MDHEN, CDR2 SYDVKM. The CDR3 adds up to 15 amino acids, both ends counted. The CDR3 here is CASSSSGTGYQPQHF.

This clone has ten or more counts. V gene TRBV18 combines with J gene TRBJ2-7; 13 bases are shared with TRBD2. Germline V lookup: CDR1 KGHSH, CDR2 LQKENI. J lost 6 bases, V lost 3 bases, and 11 bases had no gene match. This CDR3 region has 17 residues. CDR3 residues: CASSPLRVGLAGLEQYF. Here the CDR3 DNA reads TGTGCCAGCTCACCGCTCAGAGTGGGACTAGCGGGACTCGAGCAGTACTTC.

This chain connects TRBV29-1 to TRBJ1-1, with D perhaps TRBD1 (6 bases). V was clipped by 3 bases and J by 6 bases, with 11 bases between them. The CDR3 runs 12 residues. Germline CDR1 reads SQVTM; CDR2 reads ANQGSEA. The chain's CDR3 is CSVEWTVPEAFF. The CDR3, as DNA: TGCAGCGTTGAGTGGACAGTCCCTGAAGCTTTCTTT.

V gene TRBV24-1 combines with J gene TRBJ1-5, with TRBD1 identical over 10 bases. V was clipped by 6 bases and J by 1 base; unmatched bases: 20. This CDR3 is 21 amino acids long. Looked up from germline, CDR1 is KGHDR and CDR2 is SFDVKD. CDR3 DNA: TGTGCCACCAGTCCCTCGCAGGGATTGGGGACAGGGGATATCAGCAATCAGCCCCAGCATTTT. This codes for CATSPSQGLGTGDISNQPQHF.

The chain links TRBV6-6 to TRBJ2-7, with 9 nucleotides matching TRBD2. The V gene end was trimmed by 5 bases and the J gene end by 2 bases; junction bases not matched to a gene: 13. CDR1 and CDR2 from the germline V gene are MNHNY and SVGAGI (reference sequence). The CDR3 is 17 amino acids. The CDR3 protein is CASSRTSGSPGAYEQYF. In DNA, the CDR3 is TGTGCCAGCAGTCGCACTAGCGGGTCTCCCGGAGCCTACGAGCAGTACTTC.

The chain has TRBV5-8 and TRBJ2-6; the D gene is possibly TRBD1 (5 bases). Germline loops: CDR1 SGHTS, CDR2 YDEGEE. CDR3 size: 14 residues. V lost 1 base and J lost 10, with 12 bases in between. CDR3 coding DNA: TGTGCCAGCAGCTTGCCCAGGGCCTTTAACGTCCTGACTTTC. This sequence encodes CASSLPRAFNVLTF.

The chain combines TRBV18 with TRBJ1-4, with TRBD1 matching 7 bases. The CDR3 is made up of 15 amino acids. The ends lost 4 bases at V and 7 bases at J; junction bases unmatched: 9. Germline V gene lookup returns CDR1 KGHSH and CDR2 LQKENI. CDR3 in DNA: TGTGCCAGCTCACTCGACAGGGTCGTCGGTGAAAAACTGTTTTTT. Its translation: CASSLDRVVGEKLFF.

This chain uses TRBV4-1 with TRBJ1-5, with 10 bases fitting TRBD1. CDR1 MGHRA and CDR2 YSYEKL come from the germline V gene. The CDR3 sequence is 16 residues long. Trimming at V came to 3 bases and at J to 4 bases, leaving 6 bases not matched to a gene. Here the CDR3 reads CASSQTDRGWNQPQHF. CDR3 nucleotides: TGCGCCAGCAGCCAGACGGACAGGGGGTGGAATCAGCCCCAGCATTTT.

J is TRBJ1-3 and V is TRBV4-1; 8 positions agree with TRBD1. The CDR3 sequence is 15 residues long. From germline, CDR1 is MGHRA and CDR2 YSYEKL. Trimming removed 4 bases from V and 0 bases from J; junction bases left unmatched: 2. The CDR3 here is CASSLGQGSGNTIYF. CDR3 nucleotide sequence: TGCGCCAGCAGCCTCGGACAGGGCTCTGGAAACACCATATATTTT.

The rearrangement uses TRBV28 and TRBJ2-1; D possibly corresponds to TRBD1 (6 bases). Trimming took 4 bases from V and 6 from J, leaving 22 bases between them. CDR3 length equals 17 residues. Looked up from germline, CDR1 is MDHEN and CDR2 is SYDVKM. CDR3 sequence reads: CASSSSQGRALGNEQFF. CDR3 nucleotide sequence: TGTGCCAGCAGTTCCTCTCAGGGGCGGGCTTTGGGCAATGAGCAGTTCTTC.